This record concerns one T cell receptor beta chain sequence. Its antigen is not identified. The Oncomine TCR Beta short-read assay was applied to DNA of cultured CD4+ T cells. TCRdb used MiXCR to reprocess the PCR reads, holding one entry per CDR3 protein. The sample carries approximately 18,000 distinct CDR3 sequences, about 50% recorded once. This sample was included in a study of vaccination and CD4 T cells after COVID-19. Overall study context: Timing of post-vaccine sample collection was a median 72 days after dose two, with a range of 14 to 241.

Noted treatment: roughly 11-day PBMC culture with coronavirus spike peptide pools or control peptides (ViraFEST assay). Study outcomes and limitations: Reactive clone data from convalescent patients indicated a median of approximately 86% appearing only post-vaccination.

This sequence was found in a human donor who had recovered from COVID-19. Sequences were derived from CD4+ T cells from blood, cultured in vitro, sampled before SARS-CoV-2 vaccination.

In nucleotides, the CDR3 is TGTGCCAGCAGGGACAGTTGGCTTCGGTATGGCTACACCTTC. Translated: CASRDSWLRYGYTF. V usage is TRBV2 and J usage is TRBJ1-2, with D possibly being TRBD1 (6 bases). The V gene's germline CDR1 is SNHLY and CDR2 FYNNEI. The germline V and J ends were trimmed by 6 bases and 5 bases, with 16 bases remaining between them. CDR3 length equals 14 residues.